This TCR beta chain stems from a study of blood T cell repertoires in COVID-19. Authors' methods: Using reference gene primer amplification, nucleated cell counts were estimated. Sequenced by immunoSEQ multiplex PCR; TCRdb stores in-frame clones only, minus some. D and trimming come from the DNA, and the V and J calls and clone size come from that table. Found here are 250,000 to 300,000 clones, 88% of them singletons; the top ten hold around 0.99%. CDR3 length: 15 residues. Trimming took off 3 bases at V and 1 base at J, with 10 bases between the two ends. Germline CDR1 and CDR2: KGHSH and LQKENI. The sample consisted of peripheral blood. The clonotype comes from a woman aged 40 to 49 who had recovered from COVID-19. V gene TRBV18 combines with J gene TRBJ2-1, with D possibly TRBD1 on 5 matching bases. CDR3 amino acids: CASSPRRESYNEQFF. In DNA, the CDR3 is TGTGCCAGCTCACCCCGCAGGGAATCCTACAATGAGCAGTTCTTC.